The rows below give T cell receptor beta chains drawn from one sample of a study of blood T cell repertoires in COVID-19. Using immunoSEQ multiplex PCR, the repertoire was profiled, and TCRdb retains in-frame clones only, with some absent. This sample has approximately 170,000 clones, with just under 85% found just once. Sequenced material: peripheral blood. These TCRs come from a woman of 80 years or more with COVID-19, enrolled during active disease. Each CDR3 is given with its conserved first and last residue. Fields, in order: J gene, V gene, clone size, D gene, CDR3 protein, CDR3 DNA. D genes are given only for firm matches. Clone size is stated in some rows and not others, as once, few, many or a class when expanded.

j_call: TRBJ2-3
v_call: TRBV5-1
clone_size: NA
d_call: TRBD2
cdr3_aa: CASSLRAGGLDTQYF
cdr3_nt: TGCGCCAGCAGCTTGAGAGCGGGAGGTTTAGATACGCAGTATTTT

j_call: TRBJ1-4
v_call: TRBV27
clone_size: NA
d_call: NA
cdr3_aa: CASSLLPLRKLFF
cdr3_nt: TGTGCCAGCAGTTTACTCCCCCTTAGAAAACTGTTTTTT

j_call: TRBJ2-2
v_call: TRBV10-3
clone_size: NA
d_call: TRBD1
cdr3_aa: CAISEGQGPTGELFF
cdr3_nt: TGTGCCATCTCGGAGGGACAGGGGCCCACCGGGGAGCTGTTTTTT

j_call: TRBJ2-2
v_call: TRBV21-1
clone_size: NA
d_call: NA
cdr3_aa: CASSTQREPGTSGESNTGELFF
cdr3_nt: TGTGCCAGCAGCACCCAACGCGAACCCGGGACTAGCGGGGAGTCGAACACCGGGGAGCTGTTTTTT

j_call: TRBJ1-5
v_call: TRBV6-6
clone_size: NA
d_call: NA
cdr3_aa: CASRSQGFNQPQHF
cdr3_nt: TGTGCCAGCAGGTCCCAGGGGTTTAATCAGCCCCAGCATTTT

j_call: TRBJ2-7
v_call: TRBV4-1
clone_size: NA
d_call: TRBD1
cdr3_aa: CASSPPFRQGAHYEQYF
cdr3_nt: TGCGCCAGCAGCCCCCCCTTTCGACAGGGGGCGCATTACGAGCAGTACTTC

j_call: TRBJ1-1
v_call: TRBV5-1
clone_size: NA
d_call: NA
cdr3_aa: CASSLRQVNTEAFF
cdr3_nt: TGCGCCAGCAGCTTACGACAGGTGAACACTGAAGCTTTCTTT

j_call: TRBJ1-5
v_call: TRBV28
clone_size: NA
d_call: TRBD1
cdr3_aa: CASQRQGGNQPQHF
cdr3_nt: TGTGCCAGCCAAAGACAGGGAGGCAATCAGCCCCAGCATTTT

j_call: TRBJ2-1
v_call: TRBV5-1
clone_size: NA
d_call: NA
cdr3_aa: CASSKSGGVYNEQFF
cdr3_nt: TGCGCCAGCAGCAAATCTGGAGGGGTCTACAATGAGCAGTTCTTC

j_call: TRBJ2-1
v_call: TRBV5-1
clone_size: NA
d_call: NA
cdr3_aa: CASSLARTHNEQFF
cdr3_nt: TGCGCCAGCAGCTTGGCCAGAACACACAATGAGCAGTTCTTC

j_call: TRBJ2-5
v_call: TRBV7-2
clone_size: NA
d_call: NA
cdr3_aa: CASSLGLGGETQYF
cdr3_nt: TGTGCCAGCAGCTTAGGACTAGGCGGCGAGACCCAGTACTTC

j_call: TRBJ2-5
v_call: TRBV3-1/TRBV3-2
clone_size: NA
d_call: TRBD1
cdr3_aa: CASSPPPGTGEETQYF
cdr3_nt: TGTGCCAGCAGTCCCCCTCCCGGGACAGGGGAAGAGACCCAGTACTTC

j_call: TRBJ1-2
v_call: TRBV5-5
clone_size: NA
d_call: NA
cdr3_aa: CASSLVLGVSGYTF
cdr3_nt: TGTGCCAGCAGCTTGGTACTGGGAGTCTCTGGCTACACCTTC

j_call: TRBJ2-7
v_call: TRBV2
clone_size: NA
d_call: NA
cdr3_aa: CASSSHMASQGEQYF
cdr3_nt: TGTGCCAGCAGTTCCCACATGGCGAGCCAGGGCGAGCAGTACTTC

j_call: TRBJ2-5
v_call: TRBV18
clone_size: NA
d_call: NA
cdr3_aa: CASSPSPQETQYF
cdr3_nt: TGTGCCAGCTCACCTTCCCCACAAGAGACCCAGTACTTC

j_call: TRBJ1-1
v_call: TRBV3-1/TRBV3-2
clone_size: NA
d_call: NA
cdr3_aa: CASSQTASTEAFF
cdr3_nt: TGTGCCAGCAGCCAGACAGCCAGCACTGAAGCTTTCTTT

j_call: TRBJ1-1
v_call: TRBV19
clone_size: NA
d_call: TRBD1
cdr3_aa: CASSIGTGGMNTEAFF
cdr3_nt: TGTGCCAGTAGTATAGGAACAGGGGGCATGAACACTGAAGCTTTCTTT

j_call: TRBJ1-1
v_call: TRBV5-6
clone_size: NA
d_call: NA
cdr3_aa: CASESGLGNTEAFF
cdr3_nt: TGTGCCAGCGAATCAGGGTTGGGGAACACTGAAGCTTTCTTT

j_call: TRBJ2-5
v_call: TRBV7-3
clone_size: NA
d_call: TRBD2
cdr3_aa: CASSPSGGYGTQYF
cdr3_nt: TGTGCCAGCAGCCCTAGCGGGGGGTATGGGACCCAGTACTTC

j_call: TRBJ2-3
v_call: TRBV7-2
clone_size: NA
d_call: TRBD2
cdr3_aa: CASSLGTSGGTDTQYF
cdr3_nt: TGTGCCAGCAGCCTCGGGACTAGCGGGGGCACAGATACGCAGTATTTT

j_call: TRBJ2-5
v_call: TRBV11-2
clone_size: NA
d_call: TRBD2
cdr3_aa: CASSLAGGGQETQYF
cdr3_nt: TGTGCCAGCAGCTTAGCGGGGGGGGGCCAAGAGACCCAGTACTTC

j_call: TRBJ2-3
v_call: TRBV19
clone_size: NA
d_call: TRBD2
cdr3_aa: CASSIGKFPAGGGTDTQYF
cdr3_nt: TGTGCCAGTAGTATCGGAAAATTCCCGGCGGGGGGAGGCACAGATACGCAGTATTTT

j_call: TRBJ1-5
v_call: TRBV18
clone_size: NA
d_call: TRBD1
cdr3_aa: CASSQSGQGYNQPQHF
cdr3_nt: TGTGCCAGCTCACAAAGCGGACAGGGTTACAATCAGCCCCAGCATTTT

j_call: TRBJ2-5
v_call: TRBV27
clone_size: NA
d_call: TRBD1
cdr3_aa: CASSPHRGWETQYF
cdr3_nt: TGTGCCAGCAGTCCTCACAGGGGGTGGGAGACCCAGTACTTC

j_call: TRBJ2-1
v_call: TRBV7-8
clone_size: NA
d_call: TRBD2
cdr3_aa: CASSPRGRGGSYNEQFF
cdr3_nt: TGTGCCAGCAGCCCCCGGGGACGCGGGGGGTCCTACAATGAGCAGTTCTTC

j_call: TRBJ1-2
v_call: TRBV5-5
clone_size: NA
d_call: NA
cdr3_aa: CASSLGHLTGGYTF
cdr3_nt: TGTGCCAGCAGCTTGGGGCACCTTACGGGTGGCTACACCTTC

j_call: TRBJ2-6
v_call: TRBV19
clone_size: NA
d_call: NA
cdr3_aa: CASSIRVPGANVLTF
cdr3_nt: TGTGCCAGTAGTATTCGGGTCCCTGGGGCCAACGTCCTGACTTTC

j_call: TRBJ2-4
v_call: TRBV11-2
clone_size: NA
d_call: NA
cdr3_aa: CASSSRDLAKNIQYF
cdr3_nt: TGTGCCAGCAGCTCCCGGGACTTAGCCAAAAACATTCAGTACTTC

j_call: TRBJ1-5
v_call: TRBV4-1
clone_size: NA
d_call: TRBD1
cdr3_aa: CASSPMGQGAEGQPQHF
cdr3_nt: TGCGCCAGCAGCCCGATGGGACAGGGGGCTGAAGGACAGCCCCAGCATTTT

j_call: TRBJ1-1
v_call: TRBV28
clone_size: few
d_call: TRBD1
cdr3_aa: CASTLRDRGTFF
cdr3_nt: TGTGCCAGCACCCTAAGGGACAGAGGGACTTTCTTT

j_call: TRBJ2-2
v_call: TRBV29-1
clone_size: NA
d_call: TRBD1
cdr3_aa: CSVDGQGTGELFF
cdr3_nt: TGCAGCGTGGATGGACAGGGAACCGGGGAGCTGTTTTTT

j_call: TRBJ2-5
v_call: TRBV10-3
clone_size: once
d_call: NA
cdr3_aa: CAISESTGGTLQETQYF
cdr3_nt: TGTGCCATCAGTGAGTCGACGGGCGGGACTCTCCAAGAGACCCAGTACTTC

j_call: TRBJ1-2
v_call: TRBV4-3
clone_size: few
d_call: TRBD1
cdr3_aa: CASSWGQGDGYTF
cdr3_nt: TGCGCCAGCAGCTGGGGACAGGGAGATGGCTACACCTTC

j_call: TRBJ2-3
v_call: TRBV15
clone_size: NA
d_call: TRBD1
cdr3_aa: CATSIRDRRFTDTQYF
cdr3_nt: TGTGCCACCAGCATTCGGGACAGGAGATTCACAGATACGCAGTATTTT

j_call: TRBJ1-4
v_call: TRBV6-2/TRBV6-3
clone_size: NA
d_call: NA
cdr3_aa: CASSYFVREKLFF
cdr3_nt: TGTGCCAGCAGTTACTTCGTTCGGGAAAAACTGTTTTTT

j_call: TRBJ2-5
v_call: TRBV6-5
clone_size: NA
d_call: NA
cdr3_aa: CASSSRGSETQYF
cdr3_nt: TGTGCCAGCAGCTCCAGGGGTTCTGAGACCCAGTACTTC

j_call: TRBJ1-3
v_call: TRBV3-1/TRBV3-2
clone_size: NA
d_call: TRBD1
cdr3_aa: CASSQRQGITGNTIYF
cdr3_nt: TGTGCCAGCAGCCAAAGACAGGGGATTACTGGAAACACCATATATTTT

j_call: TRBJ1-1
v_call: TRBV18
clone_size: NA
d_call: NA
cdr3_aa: CASSYTLNTEAFF
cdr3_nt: TGTGCCAGCTCATACACCTTGAACACTGAAGCTTTCTTT

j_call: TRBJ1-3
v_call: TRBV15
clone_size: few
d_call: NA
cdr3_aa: CATSSGFPSQGSGNTIYF
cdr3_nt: TGTGCCACCAGCAGTGGGTTCCCCTCCCAGGGCTCTGGAAACACCATATATTTT

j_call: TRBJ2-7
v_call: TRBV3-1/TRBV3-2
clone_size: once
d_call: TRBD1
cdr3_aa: CASSQGRGGHEQYF
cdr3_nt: TGTGCCAGCAGCCAAGGTCGAGGGGGCCACGAGCAGTACTTC

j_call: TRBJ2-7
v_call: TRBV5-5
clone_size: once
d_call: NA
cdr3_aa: CASGGTLTYEQYF
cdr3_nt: TGTGCCAGCGGGGGGACGCTCACCTACGAGCAGTACTTC

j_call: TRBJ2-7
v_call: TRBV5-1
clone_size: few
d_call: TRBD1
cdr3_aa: CASSLIGQGAYEQYF
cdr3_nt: TGCGCCAGCAGCCTGATAGGACAGGGAGCCTACGAGCAGTACTTC

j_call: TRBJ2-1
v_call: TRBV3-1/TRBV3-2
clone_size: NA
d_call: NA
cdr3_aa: CASSQFPRANEQFF
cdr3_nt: TGTGCCAGCAGCCAGTTTCCGCGGGCCAATGAGCAGTTCTTC

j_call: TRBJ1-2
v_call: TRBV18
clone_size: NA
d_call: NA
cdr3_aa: CASSPNTGNYGYTF
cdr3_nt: TGTGCCAGCTCACCGAACACAGGGAACTATGGCTACACCTTC